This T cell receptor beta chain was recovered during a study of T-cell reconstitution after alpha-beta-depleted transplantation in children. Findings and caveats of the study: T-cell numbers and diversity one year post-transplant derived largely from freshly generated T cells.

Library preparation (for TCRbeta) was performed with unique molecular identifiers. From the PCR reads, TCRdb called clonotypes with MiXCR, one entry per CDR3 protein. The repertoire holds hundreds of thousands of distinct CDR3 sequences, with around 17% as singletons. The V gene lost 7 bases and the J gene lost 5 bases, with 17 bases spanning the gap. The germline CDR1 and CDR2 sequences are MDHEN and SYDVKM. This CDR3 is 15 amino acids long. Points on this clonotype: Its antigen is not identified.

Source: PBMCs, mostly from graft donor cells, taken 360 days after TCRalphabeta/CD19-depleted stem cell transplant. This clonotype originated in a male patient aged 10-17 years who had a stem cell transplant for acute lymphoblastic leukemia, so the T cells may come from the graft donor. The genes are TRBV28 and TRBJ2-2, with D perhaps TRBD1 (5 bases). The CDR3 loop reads CASNEVEGATGELFF. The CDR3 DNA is TGTGCCAGCAATGAGGTAGAAGGGGCGACCGGGGAGCTGTTTTTT.